Presented here are 14 T cell receptor beta chains from one specimen sequenced in a study of graft-versus-host responses after intestinal transplantation. Produced via immunoSEQ multiplex PCR; TCRdb's table is partial and in-frame only. The data hold some 100,000 clones, with around 90% observed a single time. No antigens are known for them. The sequenced sample was unstimulated CD8+ T cells sorted from spleen or lymph node cells, obtained before intestinal transplant. These receptors were obtained from a human donor who received an intestinal transplant.

A single count supports this clone. The rearrangement joins TRBV6-1 to TRBJ2-1, with 11 positions matching TRBD2. Germline CDR1 MNHNS, CDR2 SASEGT. V gave up 4 bases and J gave up 0 bases; unmatched junction bases: 2. CDR3 length: 16 amino acids. CDR3 sequence (DNA): TGTGCCAGCAGTGCTAGCGGGAGGAGCTCCTACAATGAGCAGTTCTTC. Its translation: CASSASGRSSYNEQFF.

J is TRBJ1-5 and V is TRBV6-6; D uncertain. The germline V and J ends were trimmed by 0 bases and 0 bases, with 6 bases remaining between them. CDR1 is MNHNY and CDR2 is SVGAGI in the germline V gene (reference sequence). The CDR3 loop spans 15 amino acids. In DNA, the CDR3 is TGTGCCAGCAGTTACTCGATCTATAGCAATCAGCCCCAGCATTTT. As protein: CASSYSIYSNQPQHF.

The V gene is TRBV5-5, the J gene TRBJ2-7; tentative D call: TRBD2 (5 bases). The CDR3 contains 14 residues. Deletions cut 4 bases from V and 3 bases from J, with 14 bases between. The V gene's germline CDR1 is SGHKS and CDR2 YYEKEE (reference sequence). The CDR3 DNA reads TGTGCCAGCAGCCCCTGGGGAGTAAGCTACGAGCAGTACTTC. Translating it yields CASSPWGVSYEQYF. Together with reference TRBV5-5 and TRBJ2-7, the CDR3 gives the full variable domain: DAGVTQSPTHLIKTRGQQVTLRCSPISGHKSVSWYQQVLGQGPQFIFQYYEKEERGRGNFPDRFSARQFPNYSSELNVNALLLGDSALYLCASSPWGVSYEQYFGPGTRLTVT.

The V gene is TRBV23-1, the J gene TRBJ1-6; possibly TRBD1 for D (6 bases). TRBV23-1 is known as an ORF, though its function is uncertain. Trimming removed 4 bases at V and 9 bases at J, with 16 bases between. This CDR3 contains 15 residues. The CDR3 reads CASSLRQVLFSPLHF. CDR3 DNA: TGCGCCAGCAGTCTAAGACAGGTTCTTTTTTCACCCCTCCACTTT.

This sequence joins TRBV15 and TRBJ2-1; D may be TRBD2 (5 bases). The CDR3 contains 14 residues. Germline V gives CDR1 LNHNV, CDR2 YYDKDF (reference sequence). The V and J ends lost 0 bases and 4 bases respectively, with 7 bases between them. The CDR3 loop is CATSRDRGYNEQFF. The CDR3 bases are TGTGCCACCAGCAGAGATCGCGGGTACAATGAGCAGTTCTTC.

This chain joins TRBV6-1 and TRBJ2-7; tentatively, D is TRBD2 (5 bases). Germline V CDR1 and CDR2: MNHNS, SASEGT. Trimming left V 5 bases short and J 0 bases short, with 11 bases between. The CDR3 is made up of 14 amino acids. As DNA, the CDR3 is TGTGCCAGCAGTTATGGAGGAAACTCCTACGAGCAGTACTTC. Protein sequence: CASSYGGNSYEQYF.

V gene TRBV9 combines with J gene TRBJ2-3; 10 nucleotides match TRBD2. The V gene's germline CDR1 is SGDLS and CDR2 YYNGEE. With V trimmed by 1 base and J by 0 bases, 8 bases remained unmatched. CDR3 length: 18 amino acids. In nucleotides, the CDR3 is TGTGCCAGCAGCGTAAGCGGGGGGGCGACCGTTAGCACAGATACGCAGTATTTT. It specifies CASSVSGGATVSTDTQYF.

This sequence joins TRBV2 and TRBJ1-3; D uncertain. Germline CDR1 and CDR2: SNHLY and FYNNEI. This CDR3 comprises 14 residues. Trimming removed 5 bases at V and 1 base at J, with 9 bases between. CDR3 residues: CASSSGISGNTIYF. DNA for the CDR3: TGTGCCAGCAGTAGCGGGATTTCTGGAAACACCATATATTTT.

This clone was recorded only once. The chain has TRBV15 and TRBJ2-1, with 14 bases matching TRBD2. The V gene's germline CDR1 is LNHNV and CDR2 YYDKDF (reference sequence). The trim removed 4 bases at V and 3 bases at J, leaving 5 bases unmatched. The CDR3 extends over 17 amino acids. Here the CDR3 reads CATSTGLAGGLYNEQFF. DNA of the CDR3: TGTGCCACCAGCACAGGACTAGCGGGAGGACTCTACAATGAGCAGTTCTTC.

As regards this clone: Within the sample, other DNA sequences also encode this same CDR3. The chain uses TRBV6-5 and TRBJ2-7; the D gene is possibly TRBD2 (6 bases). The V gene lost 2 bases and the J gene lost 2 bases, with 7 bases spanning the gap. The CDR3 has 13 residues. Per the germline V gene, CDR1 is MNHEY and CDR2 is SVGAGI. CDR3 in amino acids: CASSYSGPYEQYF. The CDR3 DNA is TGTGCCAGCAGTTACAGCGGGCCCTACGAGCAGTACTTC.

The rearrangement uses TRBV9 and TRBJ2-1; 15 nucleotides match TRBD2. This CDR3 comprises 20 residues. V gave up 3 bases and J gave up 0 bases; unmatched junction bases: 10. Germline-derived CDR1 and CDR2 are SGDLS and YYNGEE. Here the CDR3 reads CASSDNPGLAGGGSYNEQFF. CDR3 nucleotide sequence: TGTGCCAGCAGCGACAATCCGGGACTAGCGGGAGGAGGCTCCTACAATGAGCAGTTCTTC.

The chain couples TRBV9 to TRBJ2-2; D may be TRBD2 (6 bases). Germline CDR1 SGDLS, CDR2 YYNGEE. The CDR3 is 17 residues long. Trimming took 4 bases from V and 0 from J, leaving 16 bases between them. CDR3 sequence (DNA): TGTGCCAGCAGCAGCCCCTGGAAGCGGGCGAACACCGGGGAGCTGTTTTTT. Protein sequence: CASSSPWKRANTGELFF.

In DNA form, the CDR3 reads TGTGCCAGCCCTAATGCAGCATGGCAGCCCCAGCATTTT. Encoded protein: CASPNAAWQPQHF. The chain recombines TRBV19 with TRBJ1-5, with no clear D. Trimming shortened V by 9 bases and J by 7 bases, and 16 bases separated the two germline ends. The CDR3 is 13 amino acids. Germline V lookup: CDR1 LNHDA, CDR2 SQIVND (reference sequence).

This CDR3 reads CAWSKGGRAQREQYF. CDR3 DNA sequence: TGTGCCTGGAGTAAGGGAGGGAGGGCCCAGCGGGAGCAGTACTTC. The V and J genes are TRBV30 and TRBJ2-7; 7 bases agree with TRBD2. Germline V gives CDR1 GTSNPN, CDR2 SVGIG (reference sequence). The CDR3 has 15 residues. With 2 bases clipped from V and 7 bases from J, the junction kept 14 bases outside the gene matches.